This T cell receptor beta chain derives from a study of blood T cell repertoires in COVID-19. Across the study: PBMCs, B-cell-depleted T cells, or T cells were the source of the cDNA or gDNA that made up the material.

Sequenced by immunoSEQ multiplex PCR; TCRdb stores in-frame clones only, minus some. The sample records 300,000 to 400,000 clones, about nine tenths being singletons. V lost 5 bases and J lost 6; bases outside the gene matches: 5. Germline V CDR1 and CDR2: KGHDR, SFDVKD. This CDR3 has 13 residues. All enrollees were roughly 18 to 100 years old and from about 24 US areas. The chain employs TRBV24-1 and TRBJ2-5, with 7 bases fitting TRBD1. The sequenced material came from PBMCs or T cells enriched from blood (not recorded which). The TCR was taken from a man aged 55 to 70 who had recovered from COVID-19. CDR3 DNA sequence: TGTGCCACCAGTGGCCAGGGGGTGCAGACCCAGTACTTC. Translated, it gives CATSGQGVQTQYF.